This TCR beta chain was recovered during a study of cytomegalovirus exposure and HLA in healthy donors. Study observations and caveats: Most observed TCR sequences were rare, whereas some public TCRs were detected in many donors.

Primers included in the PCR were 60 Vbeta and 13 Jbeta primers. Assay: immunoSEQ multiplex PCR; the TCRdb copy retains only in-frame clones and omits some. The profile shows 110,000 or so clones, about four fifths of them singletons. The CDR3 is 14 residues long. The V and J ends lost 6 bases and 3 bases, in that order; junction bases with no gene match: 6. Germline CDR1 and CDR2: ENHRY and SYGVKD. Details on this clone: The antigen is not known.

This clonotype was obtained from a woman in her 30s in good health and CMV-seronegative. The sequencing sample was made of PBMCs. This chain uses TRBV10-3 with TRBJ2-5; 8 nucleotides align to TRBD1. CDR3 sequence reads: CAIRPGTGEETQYF. The CDR3 region has the DNA TGTGCCATCAGACCCGGGACAGGCGAAGAGACCCAGTACTTC.